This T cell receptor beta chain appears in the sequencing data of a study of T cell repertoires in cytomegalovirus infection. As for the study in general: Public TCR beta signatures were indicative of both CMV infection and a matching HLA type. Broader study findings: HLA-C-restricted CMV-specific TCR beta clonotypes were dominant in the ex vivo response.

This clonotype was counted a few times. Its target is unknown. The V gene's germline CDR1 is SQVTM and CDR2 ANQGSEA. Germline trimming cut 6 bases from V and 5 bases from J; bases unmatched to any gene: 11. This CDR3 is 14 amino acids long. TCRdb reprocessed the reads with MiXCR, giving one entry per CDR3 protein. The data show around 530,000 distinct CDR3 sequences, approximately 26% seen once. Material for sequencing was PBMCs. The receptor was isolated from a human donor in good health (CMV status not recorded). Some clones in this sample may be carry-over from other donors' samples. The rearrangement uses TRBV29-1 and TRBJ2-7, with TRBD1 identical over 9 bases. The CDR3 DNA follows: TGCAGCGTAGCCAGGGACAGGGAAGAAGACGAGCAGTACTTC. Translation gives CSVARDREEDEQYF.